These T cell receptor beta chains were read from a single sample in a study of Graves' ophthalmopathy and Graves' hyperthyroidism. TCRdb called the multiplex PCR reads again in MiXCR, with one record for every CDR3 protein. The data show about 740,000 distinct CDR3 sequences, with about 44% seen just once and less than 55% held by the top ten. The material sequenced was peripheral blood. The receptor set was obtained from an adult man with Graves' ophthalmopathy. The CDR3 runs from the conserved cysteine through the conserved F or W. D genes are given only for firm matches. Expanded clones get a size class; other rows say once, few or many, or leave the size out.

abundance: many; v_gene: TRBV15; d_gene: -; j_gene: TRBJ1-5; CDR3aa: CATSRETGWPQPQHF; CDR3nt: TGTGCCACCAGCAGAGAAACAGGGTGGCCTCAGCCCCAGCATTTT
abundance: few; v_gene: TRBV19; d_gene: -; j_gene: TRBJ1-5; CDR3aa: CASSPGQGRNQPQHF; CDR3nt: TGTGCCAGCTCACCGGGACAAGGGCGCAATCAGCCCCAGCATTTT
abundance: many; v_gene: TRBV2; d_gene: -; j_gene: TRBJ2-5; CDR3aa: CASSALPAFQETQYF; CDR3nt: TGTGCCAGCAGTGCCCTCCCCGCGTTCCAAGAGACCCAGTACTTC
abundance: many; v_gene: TRBV19; d_gene: -; j_gene: TRBJ1-5; CDR3aa: CASSIGNGNQPQHF; CDR3nt: TGTGCCAGTAGTATAGGGAACGGAAATCAGCCCCAGCATTTT
abundance: -; v_gene: TRBV14; d_gene: TRBD1; j_gene: TRBJ1-1; CDR3aa: CASSQQGVITEAFF; CDR3nt: TGTGCCAGCAGCCAACAGGGGGTTATCACTGAAGCTTTCTTT
abundance: -; v_gene: TRBV5-6; d_gene: -; j_gene: TRBJ2-7; CDR3aa: CASSVTSFYEQYF; CDR3nt: TGTGCCAGCAGCGTGACTAGTTTCTACGAGCAGTACTTC
abundance: -; v_gene: TRBV19; d_gene: TRBD1; j_gene: TRBJ1-5; CDR3aa: CASPMDRAYSNQPQHF; CDR3nt: TGTGCTAGTCCGATGGACAGGGCATATAGCAATCAGCCCCAGCATTTT
abundance: many; v_gene: TRBV25-1; d_gene: -; j_gene: TRBJ2-7; CDR3aa: CASSRVGGALGYEQYF; CDR3nt: TGTGCCAGCAGTCGGGTAGGGGGAGCCCTAGGCTACGAGCAGTACTTC
abundance: -; v_gene: TRBV2; d_gene: -; j_gene: TRBJ1-4; CDR3aa: CASSQVGRVREKLFF; CDR3nt: TGTGCCAGCAGCCAAGTGGGCAGGGTCCGGGAAAAACTGTTTTTT
abundance: few; v_gene: TRBV5-8; d_gene: -; j_gene: TRBJ2-5; CDR3aa: CASSLVGGTEETQYF; CDR3nt: TGTGCCAGCAGCTTGGTGGGGGGGACAGAAGAGACCCAGTACTTC
abundance: few; v_gene: TRBV2; d_gene: -; j_gene: TRBJ2-7; CDR3aa: CATKGFISSLDEQYF; CDR3nt: TGTGCCACCAAGGGGTTCATTAGTAGCCTAGACGAGCAGTACTTC
abundance: -; v_gene: TRBV5-1; d_gene: TRBD1; j_gene: TRBJ1-1; CDR3aa: CASSLAADRSYTEAFF; CDR3nt: TGCGCCAGCAGCTTGGCAGCGGACAGGTCTTACACTGAAGCTTTCTTT
abundance: -; v_gene: TRBV10-3; d_gene: -; j_gene: TRBJ2-2; CDR3aa: CAISKSTGGSTGELFF; CDR3nt: TGTGCCATCAGCAAATCGACAGGAGGAAGCACCGGGGAGCTGTTTTTT
abundance: few; v_gene: TRBV2; d_gene: -; j_gene: TRBJ1-5; CDR3aa: CASSERQVNQPQHF; CDR3nt: TGTGCCAGCAGTGAACGGCAGGTCAATCAGCCCCAGCATTTT
abundance: -; v_gene: TRBV7-2; d_gene: -; j_gene: TRBJ2-7; CDR3aa: CASSTDLLQSYEQYF; CDR3nt: TGTGCCAGCAGCACCGACTTGCTACAGTCCTACGAGCAGTACTTC
abundance: -; v_gene: TRBV7-9; d_gene: TRBD2; j_gene: TRBJ2-2; CDR3aa: CASSTRLAGGDTGELFF; CDR3nt: TGTGCCAGCAGCACAAGACTAGCGGGAGGGGACACCGGGGAGCTGTTTTTT
abundance: many; v_gene: TRBV7-3; d_gene: TRBD1; j_gene: TRBJ2-7; CDR3aa: CASSSDRLREQYF; CDR3nt: TGTGCCAGCAGCTCGGACAGGTTGAGGGAGCAGTACTTC
abundance: -; v_gene: TRBV24-1; d_gene: TRBD1; j_gene: TRBJ1-5; CDR3aa: CATSDDRVHEQPQHF; CDR3nt: TGTGCCACCAGTGATGACAGGGTCCACGAGCAGCCCCAGCATTTT
abundance: many; v_gene: TRBV7-9; d_gene: TRBD2; j_gene: TRBJ2-7; CDR3aa: CASSPRLAGGSVYEQYF; CDR3nt: TGTGCCAGCAGCCCCCGACTAGCGGGAGGGTCTGTATACGAGCAGTACTTC
abundance: -; v_gene: TRBV20-1; d_gene: TRBD2; j_gene: TRBJ2-5; CDR3aa: CSAQGLAGGRETQYF; CDR3nt: TGCAGTGCTCAGGGACTAGCGGGAGGTCGGGAGACCCAGTACTTC
abundance: -; v_gene: TRBV24-1; d_gene: -; j_gene: TRBJ1-5; CDR3aa: CASTPYPGPNQPQHF; CDR3nt: TGTGCCAGCACCCCATATCCGGGACCCAATCAGCCCCAGCATTTT
abundance: -; v_gene: TRBV5-4; d_gene: -; j_gene: TRBJ1-6; CDR3aa: CASSLWAMSSYNSPLHF; CDR3nt: TGTGCCAGCAGCTTGTGGGCTATGAGCTCCTATAATTCACCCCTCCACTTT
abundance: -; v_gene: TRBV2; d_gene: TRBD2; j_gene: TRBJ2-5; CDR3aa: CASSFTSGSAVGETQYF; CDR3nt: TGTGCCAGCAGTTTTACTAGCGGGAGCGCGGTTGGGGAGACCCAGTACTTC
abundance: -; v_gene: TRBV7-2; d_gene: -; j_gene: TRBJ1-3; CDR3aa: CASSPGTSGRASGNTIYF; CDR3nt: TGTGCCAGCAGCCCCGGGACTAGCGGGAGGGCCTCTGGAAACACCATATATTTT
abundance: -; v_gene: TRBV7-2; d_gene: -; j_gene: TRBJ1-1; CDR3aa: CASSRREAEAFF; CDR3nt: TGTGCCAGCAGCCGCCGGGAGGCAGAAGCTTTCTTT
abundance: many; v_gene: TRBV20-1; d_gene: -; j_gene: TRBJ1-6; CDR3aa: CSARIPNSPLHF; CDR3nt: TGCAGTGCTAGAATCCCAAATTCACCCCTCCACTTT
abundance: -; v_gene: TRBV7-2; d_gene: -; j_gene: TRBJ2-5; CDR3aa: CASRPKTQYF; CDR3nt: TGTGCCAGCAGACCTAAGACCCAGTACTTC
abundance: many; v_gene: TRBV20-1; d_gene: -; j_gene: TRBJ1-6; CDR3aa: CSLPQGRDNSPLHF; CDR3nt: TGCAGCCTTCCTCAAGGACGCGATAATTCACCCCTCCACTTT
abundance: -; v_gene: TRBV28; d_gene: TRBD2; j_gene: TRBJ2-5; CDR3aa: CASSSGTRGNQETQYF; CDR3nt: TGTGCCAGCAGTTCCGGGACTAGGGGGAATCAAGAGACCCAGTACTTC
abundance: -; v_gene: TRBV20-1; d_gene: -; j_gene: TRBJ2-6; CDR3aa: CGARKGANVLTF; CDR3nt: TGCGGTGCTAGAAAGGGGGCCAACGTCCTGACTTTC
abundance: -; v_gene: TRBV25-1; d_gene: -; j_gene: TRBJ2-6; CDR3aa: CASRLRQGGSGANVLTF; CDR3nt: TGTGCCAGCAGGTTAAGACAGGGAGGCTCTGGGGCCAACGTCCTGACTTTC
abundance: -; v_gene: TRBV7-9; d_gene: TRBD1; j_gene: TRBJ1-6; CDR3aa: CASSYRGQGRSPLHF; CDR3nt: TGTGCCAGCAGTTACCGTGGACAGGGACGGTCACCCCTCCACTTT
abundance: -; v_gene: TRBV20-1; d_gene: -; j_gene: TRBJ2-7; CDR3aa: CSVAGLSSYEQYF; CDR3nt: TGCAGTGTTGCGGGCTTAAGCTCCTACGAGCAGTACTTC
abundance: few; v_gene: TRBV4-3; d_gene: -; j_gene: TRBJ1-5; CDR3aa: CASSQEWIRDSNQPQHF; CDR3nt: TGCGCCAGCAGCCAAGAGTGGATCCGGGACAGCAATCAGCCCCAGCATTTT
abundance: once; v_gene: TRBV12-3/TRBV12-4; d_gene: -; j_gene: TRBJ1-2; CDR3aa: CASSLDSYGHTF; CDR3nt: TGTGCCAGCAGTTTAGACTCCTATGGCCACACCTTC
abundance: -; v_gene: TRBV25-1; d_gene: -; j_gene: TRBJ2-5; CDR3aa: CASSLNTGPGETQYF; CDR3nt: TGTGCCAGCAGCTTGAATACGGGCCCGGGTGAGACCCAGTACTTC
abundance: -; v_gene: TRBV6-5; d_gene: -; j_gene: TRBJ2-5; CDR3aa: CASSYSGHLQETQYF; CDR3nt: TGTGCCAGCAGTTACTCGGGACACCTCCAAGAGACCCAGTACTTC
abundance: once; v_gene: TRBV6-5; d_gene: TRBD1; j_gene: TRBJ2-7; CDR3aa: CASTQTGGEREQYF; CDR3nt: TGTGCCAGCACTCAAACAGGGGGCGAGAGGGAGCAGTACTTC
abundance: few; v_gene: TRBV4-3; d_gene: -; j_gene: TRBJ1-6; CDR3aa: CASSSTGPSPLHF; CDR3nt: TGCGCCAGCAGTTCGACAGGCCCCTCACCCCTCCACTTT
abundance: -; v_gene: TRBV28; d_gene: -; j_gene: TRBJ1-5; CDR3aa: CACTGTFQPQHF; CDR3nt: TGTGCTTGTACAGGTACTTTTCAGCCCCAGCATTTT
abundance: many; v_gene: TRBV7-3; d_gene: -; j_gene: TRBJ1-2; CDR3aa: CASSFQPGNYGYTF; CDR3nt: TGTGCCAGCAGCTTCCAGCCGGGGAACTATGGCTACACCTTC
abundance: many; v_gene: TRBV5-1; d_gene: TRBD1; j_gene: TRBJ1-1; CDR3aa: CASSLPGQGSEAFF; CDR3nt: TGCGCCAGCAGCTTACCGGGACAGGGATCTGAAGCTTTCTTT
abundance: many; v_gene: TRBV20-1; d_gene: -; j_gene: TRBJ1-2; CDR3aa: CSASGGLSRGYTF; CDR3nt: TGCAGTGCTAGTGGGGGGCTGTCTCGTGGCTACACCTTC
abundance: -; v_gene: TRBV12-3/TRBV12-4; d_gene: -; j_gene: TRBJ2-5; CDR3aa: CASVLGTQYF; CDR3nt: TGTGCCAGCGTCCTTGGGACCCAGTACTTC
abundance: few; v_gene: TRBV27; d_gene: TRBD1; j_gene: TRBJ1-2; CDR3aa: CASSRTGYDGYTF; CDR3nt: TGTGCCAGCAGTCGGACAGGGTATGATGGCTACACCTTC
abundance: -; v_gene: TRBV2; d_gene: -; j_gene: TRBJ1-3; CDR3aa: CASSYPRISGNTIYF; CDR3nt: TGTGCCAGCAGTTACCCCAGGATCTCTGGAAACACCATATATTTT
abundance: -; v_gene: TRBV19; d_gene: -; j_gene: TRBJ1-5; CDR3aa: CASRPQAGGNQPQHF; CDR3nt: TGTGCCAGTCGCCCGCAAGCCGGGGGCAATCAGCCCCAGCATTTT